One sample yielded the 27 T cell receptor beta chains listed below, sequenced in a study of shared clonotypes between healthy human individuals. Only in-frame clones appear in the TCRdb table, and some are missing; sequencing was by immunoSEQ multiplex PCR. The sample has 1.6 million or so clones; approximately 98.5% are singletons. The sequenced material came from naive CD4+ T cells sorted from blood. Subset: CD45RA+ positively selected. The receptors originated from a man aged 25 to 45 in good health.

V is TRBV5-1 and J is TRBJ2-2; 7 bases match TRBD1. The V segment lost 3 bases and the J segment 6 bases; nucleotides outside the gene matches: 5. From germline, CDR1 is SGHRS and CDR2 YFSETQ. The CDR3 runs to 14 residues. DNA of the CDR3: TGCGCCAGCAGCTCATCACAGGGGTCCGGGGAGCTGTTTTTT. Amino acid sequence: CASSSSQGSGELFF.

Concerning this clone itself: The sample has other DNA sequences that encode this CDR3 too. V and J are TRBV6-5 and TRBJ1-2; D is ambiguous. V shed 0 bases and J shed 7 bases, with 6 bases lying between them. This CDR3 has 12 residues. CDR1 and CDR2 (germline): MNHEY, SVGAGI. CDR3 in amino acids: CASSYSGVGYTF. The CDR3 nucleotides are TGTGCCAGCAGTTACTCCGGCGTTGGCTACACCTTC.

The count of this clone is one. The gene calls are TRBV5-1 and TRBJ2-7, with D perhaps matching TRBD1 (6 bases). Trimming took 0 bases from V and 7 from J, leaving 17 bases between them. This CDR3 has 15 amino acids. Looked up from germline, CDR1 is SGHRS and CDR2 is YFSETQ. The CDR3 reads CASSLAGAPLWEQYF. The CDR3 bases are TGCGCCAGCAGCTTGGCAGGGGCCCCACTCTGGGAGCAGTACTTC.

On this clone itself: Other DNA sequences of this sample code for an identical CDR3. The chain couples TRBV5-1 to TRBJ1-4, with 11 bases lining up with TRBD1. There are 15 residues in the CDR3. CDR1 and CDR2 from the germline V gene are SGHRS and YFSETQ. V was pared by 0 bases and J by 7 bases, with 2 bases of the junction left unmatched. The CDR3: CASSLEGTGGEKLFF. CDR3 bases: TGCGCCAGCAGCTTGGAAGGGACAGGGGGTGAAAAACTGTTTTTT.

The chain is built from TRBV2 and TRBJ2-3, with 8 bases identical to TRBD2. J lost 10 bases, V lost 3 bases, and 9 bases had no gene match. The germline CDR1 and CDR2 sequences are SNHLY and FYNNEI. The CDR3 is 14 residues long. The CDR3 DNA follows: TGTGCCAGCAGTGACCGGACTAGCAGACAGGCGCAGTATTTT. This codes for CASSDRTSRQAQYF. The entire variable domain, with the rest obtained from reference TRBV2 and TRBJ2-3, is as follows: EPEVTQTPSHQVTQMGQEVILRCVPISNHLYFYWYRQILGQKVEFLVSFYNNEISEKSEIFDDQFSVERPDGSNFTLKIRSTKLEDSAMYFCASSDRTSRQAQYFGPGTRLTVL.

This clone was observed a handful of times. This chain joins TRBV12-5 and TRBJ2-7; D remains unclear. Per germline, CDR1 LGHNT and CDR2 FRNRAP. The CDR3 runs to 12 residues. Trimming took 6 bases from V and 6 from J, leaving 12 bases between them. This CDR3 is CASGREFGEQYF. For the CDR3, the DNA is TGTGCTAGTGGCCGCGAGTTCGGCGAGCAGTACTTC.

This clone has just one count. The chain couples TRBV9 to TRBJ2-1, with 9 bases that match TRBD2. Germline CDR1 reads SGDLS; CDR2 reads YYNGEE. CDR3 size: 15 residues. With V trimmed by 1 base and J by 8 bases, 7 bases remained unmatched. CDR3 loop: CASSVLSGSQYEQFF. The DNA of the CDR3 is TGTGCCAGCAGCGTACTTAGCGGGAGTCAGTATGAGCAGTTCTTC.

This chain joins TRBV29-1 and TRBJ2-1; D not certain. There are 13 residues in the CDR3. Germline CDR1 and CDR2: SQVTM and ANQGSEA. The CDR3 DNA is TGCGCCCAGTTCTCAAACTACGACAATGAGCAGTTCTTC. Protein product: CAQFSNYDNEQFF.

CDR3 DNA sequence: TGTGCCAGCAGTTACTCGATGGTGGGGGCAGGTCAGCCCCAGCATTTT. Residues: CASSYSMVGAGQPQHF. This sequence joins TRBV6-5 and TRBJ1-5; the D gene is possibly TRBD1 (6 bases). The germline gives CDR1 MNHEY, CDR2 SVGAGI. The V end lost 0 bases, the J end lost 6 bases, and 15 bases lay between the germline ends. The CDR3 covers 16 residues.

This clone appeared a single time. The chain carries TRBV7-7 and TRBJ2-1, with 8 bases matching TRBD2. This CDR3 is 15 amino acids long. The V segment lost 3 bases and the J segment 10 bases; nucleotides outside the gene matches: 11. CDR1 is SSHAT and CDR2 is FNYEAQ in the germline V gene (reference sequence). CDR3 sequence: CASSFSSGSLGEQFF. Here the CDR3 DNA reads TGTGCCAGCAGCTTTTCCAGCGGGAGTCTCGGCGAGCAGTTCTTC.

The V and J genes are TRBV18 and TRBJ1-2; 7 bases map to TRBD1. The CDR3 covers 15 residues. Looked up from germline, CDR1 is KGHSH and CDR2 is LQKENI. V was pared by 5 bases and J by 3 bases, with 9 bases of the junction left unmatched. The CDR3 nucleotides read TGTGCCAGCTCATCCCAGGGGGAGTTGGACTATGGCTACACCTTC. Amino acids: CASSSQGELDYGYTF.

This chain connects TRBV4-3 to TRBJ1-3; no reliable D call. Germline CDR1 LGHNA, CDR2 YSLEER. This CDR3 is built from 16 residues. The ends were cut back, 0 bases at V and 1 base at J, with 10 bases in the middle. CDR3 protein: CASSQDRTWSGNTIYF. CDR3 DNA: TGCGCCAGCAGCCAAGATCGGACCTGGTCTGGAAACACCATATATTTT.

CDR3 bases: TGTGCCAGCAGTTTTTCCGGGGACAGATTTTTCACAGATACGCAGTATTTT. Protein product: CASSFSGDRFFTDTQYF. This chain joins TRBV27 and TRBJ2-3; 7 bases map to TRBD1. CDR3 length: 17 residues. With V trimmed by 3 bases and J by 2 bases, 11 bases remained unmatched. Per the germline V gene, CDR1 is MNHEY and CDR2 is SMNVEV (reference sequence).

The V call is TRBV7-9, the J call TRBJ2-7; D perhaps matches TRBD2 (6 bases). The CDR3 runs 16 residues. Trimming removed 1 base at V and 2 bases at J, with 15 bases between. Germline CDR1 is SEHNR and CDR2 is FQNEAQ (reference sequence). CDR3 amino acids: CASSLVTGVPTYEQYF. The CDR3 coding sequence is TGTGCCAGCAGCTTAGTCACGGGAGTGCCTACCTACGAGCAGTACTTC.

V usage is TRBV4-1 and J usage is TRBJ2-3; the match to TRBD2 covers 8 bases. With V trimmed by 2 bases and J by 5 bases, 6 bases remained unmatched. In germline, CDR1 is MGHRA, CDR2 YSYEKL. This CDR3 has 15 residues. The CDR3 reads CASSQQGLAGDTQYF. DNA of the CDR3: TGCGCCAGCAGCCAACAGGGGCTAGCGGGAGATACGCAGTATTTT.

This clone was seen only once. This sequence joins TRBV27 and TRBJ2-7; 11 nucleotides align to TRBD1. CDR3 length: 16 residues. The germline gives CDR1 MNHEY, CDR2 SMNVEV (reference sequence). Trimming at V came to 4 bases and at J to 4 bases, leaving 9 bases not matched to a gene. Written as DNA, the CDR3 is TGTGCCAGCAGTTCCCCCCGGGACAGGGGGTTATACGAGCAGTACTTC. Translated: CASSSPRDRGLYEQYF.

J is TRBJ1-5 and V is TRBV6-1; 8 nucleotides align to TRBD1. J lost 5 bases, V lost 6 bases, and 9 bases had no gene match. Germline assignment: CDR1 MNHNS and CDR2 SASEGT. The CDR3 has 15 residues. The CDR3 protein is CASRRTGRAHQPQHF. In DNA form, the CDR3 reads TGTGCCAGCAGAAGGACAGGGAGAGCGCATCAGCCCCAGCATTTT.

The V gene is TRBV7-9, the J gene TRBJ2-1, with 9 bases identical to TRBD2. Germline V CDR1 and CDR2: SEHNR, FQNEAQ (reference sequence). Unmatched junction bases numbered 7, after V lost 1 base and J lost 6 bases. The CDR3 spans 16 residues. The CDR3: CASSLGQGLAGNEQFF. The CDR3 region has the DNA TGTGCCAGCAGCTTAGGCCAGGGACTAGCAGGCAATGAGCAGTTCTTC.

The gene calls are TRBV10-3 and TRBJ2-7; D gene uncertain. V was trimmed by 7 bases and J by 0 bases, leaving 19 bases between them. This CDR3 spans 16 amino acids. Germline CDR1 and CDR2: ENHRY and SYGVKD. As DNA, the CDR3 is TGTGCCATCACCCCTAGAAGTGGCGCCAGCTCCTACGAGCAGTACTTC. It codes for CAITPRSGASSYEQYF.

The chain is built from TRBV10-1 and TRBJ2-2; TRBD1 matches 10 bases. Unmatched junction bases numbered 14, after V lost 8 bases and J lost 5 bases. Germline CDR1 and CDR2: WNHNN and SYGVQD (reference sequence). CDR3 length: 17 amino acids. The CDR3 DNA reads TGCGCCAGCGCCTACAATATCCCGGGACAGGGGACCGGGGAGCTGTTTTTT. It yields the protein CASAYNIPGQGTGELFF.

CDR3 loop: CASSAGLAGGPGEQYF. The CDR3 region has the DNA TGTGCCAGCAGCGCGGGACTAGCGGGAGGGCCGGGGGAGCAGTACTTC. The V gene is TRBV5-4, the J gene TRBJ2-7, with 16 bases identical to TRBD2. There are 16 residues in the CDR3. V was pared by 4 bases and J by 7 bases, with 8 bases of the junction left unmatched. Germline CDR1 is SGHNT and CDR2 is YYREEE (reference sequence).

V gene TRBV27 combines with J gene TRBJ1-4; D remains ambiguous. The CDR3 has 15 residues. CDR1 and CDR2 (germline): MNHEY, SMNVEV (reference sequence). V was clipped by 5 bases and J by 3 bases, with 13 bases between them. For the CDR3, the DNA is TGTGCCAGCAGTAGGTCGAGACAACCTAATGAAAAACTGTTTTTT. Its translation: CASSRSRQPNEKLFF.

The rearrangement uses TRBV19 and TRBJ1-1, with a tentative D call TRBD1 (6 bases). Deletions cut 4 bases from V and 1 base from J, with 7 bases between. The CDR3 spans 13 residues. CDR1 and CDR2 (germline): LNHDA, SQIVND (reference sequence). This CDR3 is CASSRTANTEAFF. The CDR3, as DNA: TGTGCCAGTAGTAGGACAGCGAACACTGAAGCTTTCTTT.

This clone appeared a single time. This chain joins TRBV29-1 and TRBJ2-6, with D uncertain. This CDR3 is 14 amino acids long. The V end was cut by 3 bases, the J end by 1 base, with 7 bases between. Germline lookup yields CDR1 SQVTM and CDR2 ANQGSEA. The CDR3, as DNA: TGCAGCGTTGATGCACAGTCTGGGGCCAACGTCCTGACTTTC. Translation gives CSVDAQSGANVLTF.

V and J are TRBV6-1 and TRBJ2-7; TRBD1 matches at 7 bases. V lost 6 bases to trimming and J lost 4 bases; unmatched junction nucleotides: 6. In germline, CDR1 is MNHNS, CDR2 SASEGT. This CDR3 is built from 13 residues. The CDR3 coding sequence is TGTGCCAGCAGAGGACAGGCCCGTTACGAGCAGTACTTC. It is translated as CASRGQARYEQYF.

The chain combines TRBV30 with TRBJ2-1; TRBD2 agrees at 12 bases. V was pared by 3 bases and J by 10 bases, with 7 bases of the junction left unmatched. CDR1 and CDR2 (germline): GTSNPN, SVGIG (reference sequence). CDR3 length equals 14 residues. The DNA for the CDR3 is TGTGCCTGGAGGGAGACTAGCGGGAGAGGCGAGCAGTTCTTC. It yields the protein CAWRETSGRGEQFF.

The V and J genes are TRBV5-1 and TRBJ1-1, with D unresolved. Germline V gives CDR1 SGHRS, CDR2 YFSETQ. Trimming stripped 2 bases from V and 5 bases from J, with 10 bases between. The CDR3 sequence is 13 residues long. This chain's CDR3 is CASSFAGGTEAFF. CDR3 bases: TGCGCCAGCAGCTTTGCGGGAGGGACTGAAGCTTTCTTT.